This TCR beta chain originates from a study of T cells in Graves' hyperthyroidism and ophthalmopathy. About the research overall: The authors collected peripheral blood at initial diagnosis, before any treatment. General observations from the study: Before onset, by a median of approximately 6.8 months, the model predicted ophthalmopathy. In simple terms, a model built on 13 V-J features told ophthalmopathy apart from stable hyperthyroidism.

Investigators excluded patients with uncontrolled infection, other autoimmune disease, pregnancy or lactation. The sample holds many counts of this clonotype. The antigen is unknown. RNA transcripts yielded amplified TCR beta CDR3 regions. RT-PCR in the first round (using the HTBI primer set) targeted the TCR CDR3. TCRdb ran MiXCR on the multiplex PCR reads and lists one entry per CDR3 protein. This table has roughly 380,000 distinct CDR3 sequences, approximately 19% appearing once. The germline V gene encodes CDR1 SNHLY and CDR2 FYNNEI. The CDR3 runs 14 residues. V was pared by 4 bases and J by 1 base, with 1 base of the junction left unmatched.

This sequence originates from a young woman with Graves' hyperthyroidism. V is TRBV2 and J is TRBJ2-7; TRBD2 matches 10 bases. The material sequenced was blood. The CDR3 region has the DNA TGTGCCAGCAGTGTTAGCGGGGGGTCCTACGAGCAGTACTTC. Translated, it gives CASSVSGGSYEQYF. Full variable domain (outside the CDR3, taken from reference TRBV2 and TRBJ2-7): EPEVTQTPSHQVTQMGQEVILRCVPISNHLYFYWYRQILGQKVEFLVSFYNNEISEKSEIFDDQFSVERPDGSNFTLKIRSTKLEDSAMYFCASSVSGGSYEQYFGPGTRLTVT.